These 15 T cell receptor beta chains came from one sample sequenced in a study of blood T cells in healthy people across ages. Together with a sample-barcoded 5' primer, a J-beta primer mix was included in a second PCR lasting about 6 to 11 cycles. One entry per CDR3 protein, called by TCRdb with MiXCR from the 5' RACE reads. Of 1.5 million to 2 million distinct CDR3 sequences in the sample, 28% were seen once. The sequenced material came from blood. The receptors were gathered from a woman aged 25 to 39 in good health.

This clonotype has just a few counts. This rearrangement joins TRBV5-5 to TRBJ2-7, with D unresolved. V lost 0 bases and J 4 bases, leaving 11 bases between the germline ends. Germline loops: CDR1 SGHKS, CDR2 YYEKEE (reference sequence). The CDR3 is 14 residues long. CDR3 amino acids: CASSLVATSYEQYF. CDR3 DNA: TGTGCCAGCAGCTTGGTGGCTACCTCATACGAGCAGTACTTC.

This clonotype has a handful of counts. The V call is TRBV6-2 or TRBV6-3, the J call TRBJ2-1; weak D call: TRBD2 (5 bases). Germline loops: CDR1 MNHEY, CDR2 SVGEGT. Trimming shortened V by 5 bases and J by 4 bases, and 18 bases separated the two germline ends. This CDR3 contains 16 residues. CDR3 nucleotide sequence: TGTGCCAGCAGTCAAAAGACTATCGGGTCGTACAATGAGCAGTTCTTC. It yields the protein CASSQKTIGSYNEQFF.

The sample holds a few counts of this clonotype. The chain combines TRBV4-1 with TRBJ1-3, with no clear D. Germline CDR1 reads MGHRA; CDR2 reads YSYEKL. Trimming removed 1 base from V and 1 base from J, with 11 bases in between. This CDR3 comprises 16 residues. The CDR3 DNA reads TGCGCCAGCAGCCAAGTGACGGCTACTTCTGGAAACACCATATATTTT. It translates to CASSQVTATSGNTIYF.

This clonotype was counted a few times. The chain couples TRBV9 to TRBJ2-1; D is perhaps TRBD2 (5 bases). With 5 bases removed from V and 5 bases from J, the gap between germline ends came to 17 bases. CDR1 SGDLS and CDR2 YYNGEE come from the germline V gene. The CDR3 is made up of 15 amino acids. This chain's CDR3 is CASSARGPVDNEQFF. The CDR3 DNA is TGTGCCAGCAGTGCCCGCGGGCCCGTTGACAATGAGCAGTTCTTC. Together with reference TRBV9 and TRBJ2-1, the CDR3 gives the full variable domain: DSGVTQTPKHLITATGQRVTLRCSPRSGDLSVYWYQQSLDQGLQFLIQYYNGEERAKGNILERFSAQQFPDLHSELNLSSLELGDSALYFCASSARGPVDNEQFFGPGTRLTVL.

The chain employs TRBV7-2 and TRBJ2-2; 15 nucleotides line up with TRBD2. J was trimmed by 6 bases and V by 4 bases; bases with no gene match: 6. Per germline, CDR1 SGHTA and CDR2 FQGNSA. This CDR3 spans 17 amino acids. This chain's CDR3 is CASSWTSGGAKAGELFF. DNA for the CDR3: TGTGCCAGCAGCTGGACTAGCGGGGGGGCCAAGGCCGGGGAGCTGTTTTTT.

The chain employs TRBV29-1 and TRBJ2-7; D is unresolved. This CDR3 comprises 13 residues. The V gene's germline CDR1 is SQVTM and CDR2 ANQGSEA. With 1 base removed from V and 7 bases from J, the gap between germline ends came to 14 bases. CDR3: CSVEGRLYNEQYF. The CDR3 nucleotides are TGCAGCGTTGAAGGTCGTCTGTACAATGAGCAGTACTTC.

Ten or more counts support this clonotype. The CDR3 loop reads CASSGRGSYNEQFF. The CDR3 coding sequence is TGTGCCAGCAGTGGAAGGGGATCCTACAATGAGCAGTTCTTC. The chain is built from TRBV9 and TRBJ2-1, with TRBD1 as a possible D gene (5 bases). Deletions cut 5 bases from V and 1 base from J, with 10 bases between. The germline CDR1 and CDR2 sequences are SGDLS and YYNGEE. This CDR3 has 14 amino acids.

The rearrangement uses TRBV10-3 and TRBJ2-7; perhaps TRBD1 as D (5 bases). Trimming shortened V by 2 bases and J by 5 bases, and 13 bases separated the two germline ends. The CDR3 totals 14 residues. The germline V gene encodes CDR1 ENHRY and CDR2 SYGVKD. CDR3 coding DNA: TGTGCCATCAGTGAGCCCCCCCAAGGGGACGAGCAGTACTTC. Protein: CAISEPPQGDEQYF.

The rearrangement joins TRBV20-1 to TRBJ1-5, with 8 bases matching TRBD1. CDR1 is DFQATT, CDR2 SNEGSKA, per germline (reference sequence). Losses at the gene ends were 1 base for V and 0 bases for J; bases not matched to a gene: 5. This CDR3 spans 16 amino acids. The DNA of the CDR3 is TGCAGTGCTAGAGTTCAGGGGGCGGGTAGCAATCAGCCCCAGCATTTT. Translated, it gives CSARVQGAGSNQPQHF.

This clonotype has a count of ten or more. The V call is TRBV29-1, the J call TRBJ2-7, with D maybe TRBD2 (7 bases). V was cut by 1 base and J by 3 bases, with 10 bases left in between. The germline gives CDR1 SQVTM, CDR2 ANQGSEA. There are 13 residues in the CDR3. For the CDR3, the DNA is TGCAGCGTTGAAGCGGGGGGCGGCTACGAGCAGTACTTC. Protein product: CSVEAGGGYEQYF.

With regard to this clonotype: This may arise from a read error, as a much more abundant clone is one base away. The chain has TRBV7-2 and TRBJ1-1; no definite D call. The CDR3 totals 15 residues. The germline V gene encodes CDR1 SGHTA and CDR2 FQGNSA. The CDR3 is CVSSLEGAMNTEAFF. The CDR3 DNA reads TGTGTCAGCAGCTTAGAAGGAGCGATGAACACTGAAGCTTTCTTT.

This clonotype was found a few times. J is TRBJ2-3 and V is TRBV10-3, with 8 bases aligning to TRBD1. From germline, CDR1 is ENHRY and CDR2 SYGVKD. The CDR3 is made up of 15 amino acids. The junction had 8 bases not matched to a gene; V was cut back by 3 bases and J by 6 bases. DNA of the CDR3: TGTGCCATCAGTGACTTACAGGGGGTAGGGGATACGCAGTATTTT. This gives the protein CAISDLQGVGDTQYF.

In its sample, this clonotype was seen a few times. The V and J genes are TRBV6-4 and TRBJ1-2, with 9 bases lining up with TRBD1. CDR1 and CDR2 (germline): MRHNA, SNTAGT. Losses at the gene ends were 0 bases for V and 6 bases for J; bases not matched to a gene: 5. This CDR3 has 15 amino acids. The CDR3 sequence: CASSDSGTGSDGYTF. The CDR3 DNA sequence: TGTGCCAGCAGTGACTCGGGGACAGGGAGTGATGGCTACACCTTC.

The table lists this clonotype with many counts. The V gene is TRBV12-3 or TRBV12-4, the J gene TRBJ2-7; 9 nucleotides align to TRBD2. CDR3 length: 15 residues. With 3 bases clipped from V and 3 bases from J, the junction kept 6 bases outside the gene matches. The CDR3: CASSFSASGNYEQYF. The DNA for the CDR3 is TGTGCCAGCAGTTTTTCGGCTAGCGGGAACTACGAGCAGTACTTC.

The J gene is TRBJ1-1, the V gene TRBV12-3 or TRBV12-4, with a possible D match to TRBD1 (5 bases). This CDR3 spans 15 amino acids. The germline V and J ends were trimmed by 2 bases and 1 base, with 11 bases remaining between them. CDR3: CASSLKGTPNTEAFF. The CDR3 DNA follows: TGTGCCAGCAGTTTAAAGGGGACGCCGAACACTGAAGCTTTCTTT.